The 26 T cell receptor beta chains in this list originate from one sample, sequenced in a study of CD4 T cells in relation to SARS-CoV-2 and coronaviruses. No antigen is known for these receptors. Unexposed donor CD4+ T cells date from about 2010-2019, before the COVID-19 pandemic. The cells were cultured for about 10 days before CD4+ T cells were isolated. Libraries were prepared by immunoSEQ multiplex PCR; TCRdb keeps only in-frame clonotypes and omits some of them. This table has roughly 19,000 clones, 65% to 85% appearing once. The source material was CD4+ T cells from PBMCs, cultured in vitro. The receptors here all came from a human donor in good health.

This clone was seen once. The V gene is TRBV24-1, the J gene TRBJ2-3; 8 positions match TRBD2. Germline V gene lookup returns CDR1 KGHDR and CDR2 SFDVKD. The CDR3 length is 16 residues. V shed 9 bases, J shed 0 bases, and the junction held 10 bases outside the gene matches. The DNA of the CDR3 is TGTGCCACCGGTGCGGAGGCTAGCGGGAGCACAGATACGCAGTATTTT. This codes for CATGAEASGSTDTQYF.

This clone appeared a few times. This chain connects TRBV5-4 to TRBJ1-5; TRBD1 might be the D (5 bases). Trimming stripped 0 bases from V and 0 bases from J, with 22 bases between. In germline, CDR1 is SGHNT, CDR2 YYREEE (reference sequence). This CDR3 has 20 amino acids. The CDR3 coding sequence is TGTGCCAGCAGCTTGGACTGGTGGTTAGGGGCCCCTTCTAGCAATCAGCCCCAGCATTTT. It specifies CASSLDWWLGAPSSNQPQHF.

The chain is built from TRBV2 and TRBJ1-2; 9 nucleotides match TRBD1. The CDR3 is made up of 14 amino acids. CDR1 is SNHLY, CDR2 FYNNEI, per germline. V shed 7 bases, J shed 2 bases, and the junction held 5 bases outside the gene matches. The CDR3 protein is CASTPGTGNYGYTF. The CDR3 DNA is TGTGCCAGCACCCCCGGGACAGGGAACTATGGCTACACCTTC. The full variable domain, rest sourced from reference TRBV2 and TRBJ1-2, is EPEVTQTPSHQVTQMGQEVILRCVPISNHLYFYWYRQILGQKVEFLVSFYNNEISEKSEIFDDQFSVERPDGSNFTLKIRSTKLEDSAMYFCASTPGTGNYGYTFGSGTRLTVV.

The V and J genes are TRBV19 and TRBJ1-1; no firm D call. Germline-derived CDR1 and CDR2 are LNHDA and SQIVND (reference sequence). Deletions cut 2 bases from V and 1 base from J, with 11 bases between. The CDR3 has 15 amino acids. CDR3 nucleotides: TGTGCCAGTAGTATAAATTGGCAGTCGAACACTGAAGCTTTCTTT. Translated: CASSINWQSNTEAFF.

V and J are TRBV3-1 (or the pseudogene TRBV3-2) and TRBJ1-3; no firm D call. V lost 2 bases and J lost 0, with 11 bases in between. The CDR3 is made up of 16 amino acids. Per the germline V gene, CDR1 is LGHDT and CDR2 is YNNKEL (reference sequence). CDR3 amino acids: CASSQTAASSGNTIYF. CDR3 DNA: TGTGCCAGCAGCCAAACAGCAGCGAGCTCTGGAAACACCATATATTTT.

V and J are TRBV10-3 and TRBJ2-5, with 10 nucleotides matching TRBD1. The J segment lost 4 bases and the V segment lost 0 bases, leaving 2 bases of the junction unmatched. This CDR3 is 15 amino acids long. The germline V gene encodes CDR1 ENHRY and CDR2 SYGVKD. In DNA, the CDR3 is TGTGCCATCAGTGAGTCCAGGACAGGGGGAGAGACCCAGTACTTC. Protein sequence: CAISESRTGGETQYF.

The V call is TRBV6-1, the J call TRBJ2-7; D not resolved. This CDR3 spans 15 amino acids. Germline V gene sequence: CDR1 MNHNS, CDR2 SASEGT. Trimming shortened V by 2 bases and J by 3 bases, and 14 bases separated the two germline ends. For the CDR3, the DNA is TGTGCCAGCAGTGAATATGGGTCGATAATCTACGAGCAGTACTTC. Its translation is CASSEYGSIIYEQYF.

This clone counts as medium-sized. The V gene is TRBV7-9, the J gene TRBJ2-1; D tentatively fits TRBD1 or TRBD2 (6 bases each). The CDR3 spans 14 residues. V dropped 5 bases and J dropped 8 bases, with 16 bases sitting between them. CDR1 and CDR2 (germline): SEHNR, FQNEAQ (reference sequence). This chain's CDR3 is CASSPGGGTDEQFF. CDR3 in DNA: TGTGCCAGCAGCCCCGGGGGCGGGACGGATGAGCAGTTCTTC.

This clone was observed a handful of times. V usage is TRBV6-5 and J usage is TRBJ2-7; the D gene is possibly TRBD1 (6 bases). The CDR3 contains 13 residues. Germline V lookup: CDR1 MNHEY, CDR2 SVGAGI. Trimming took 5 bases from V and 5 from J, leaving 13 bases between them. Here the CDR3 DNA reads TGTGCCAGCAGTAATCCACAGGGTCACGAGCAGTACTTC. Its translation: CASSNPQGHEQYF.

The J gene is TRBJ1-5, the V gene TRBV19; tentatively, D is TRBD1 (6 bases). The germline V gene encodes CDR1 LNHDA and CDR2 SQIVND (reference sequence). Trimming removed 3 bases from V and 7 bases from J, with 10 bases in between. The CDR3 is 13 amino acids. As DNA, the CDR3 is TGTGCCAGTAGTATGGGACATGGACAGCCCCAGCATTTT. Its protein product is CASSMGHGQPQHF.

The CDR3 bases are TGCGCCAGCAGCCAACCCGGAGGGTTTCCCGGGGAGCTGTTTTTT. Its protein product is CASSQPGGFPGELFF. This chain connects TRBV4-1 to TRBJ2-2; TRBD2 might be the D (6 bases). Deletions cut 2 bases from V and 6 bases from J, with 13 bases between. In germline, CDR1 is MGHRA, CDR2 YSYEKL. The CDR3 contains 15 residues.

This chain links TRBV25-1 with TRBJ2-6; 12 bases are shared with TRBD1. Germline-derived CDR1 and CDR2 are MGHDK and SYGVNS. There are 18 residues in the CDR3. Trimming removed 2 bases from V and 0 bases from J; junction bases left unmatched: 2. Here the CDR3 DNA reads TGTGCCAGCAGTGAACTGGGACAGGGGGCCTCTGGGGCCAACGTCCTGACTTTC. Translating it yields CASSELGQGASGANVLTF.

V usage is TRBV11-2 and J usage is TRBJ2-1, with D perhaps being TRBD1 or TRBD2 (5 bases each). The CDR3 is 14 residues long. From germline, CDR1 is SGHAT and CDR2 FQNNGV. Trimming pared 1 base from V and 6 bases from J, leaving 10 bases between. CDR3: CASSLGGSSNEQFF. CDR3 in DNA: TGTGCCAGCAGCTTAGGGGGGTCTTCCAATGAGCAGTTCTTC. Together with reference TRBV11-2 and TRBJ2-1, the CDR3 gives the full variable domain: EAGVAQSPRYKIIEKRQSVAFWCNPISGHATLYWYQQILGQGPKLLIQFQNNGVVDDSQLPKDRFSAERLKGVDSTLKIQPAKLEDSAVYLCASSLGGSSNEQFFGPGTRLTVL.

The CDR3 region is CASINRAKNIQYF. Here the CDR3 DNA reads TGTGCCAGCATCAACAGGGCCAAAAACATTCAGTACTTC. The rearrangement joins TRBV28 to TRBJ2-4, with D perhaps matching TRBD1 (5 bases). Per the germline V gene, CDR1 is MDHEN and CDR2 is SYDVKM. The CDR3 has 13 amino acids. V was cut by 7 bases and J by 1 base, with 8 bases left in between.

The chain joins TRBV5-1 to TRBJ2-1; D perhaps matches TRBD2 (5 bases). There are 14 residues in the CDR3. CDR1 and CDR2 from the germline V gene are SGHRS and YFSETQ. The V end was cut by 0 bases, the J end by 6 bases, with 10 bases between. The CDR3 sequence: CASSLDWAGNEQFF. In nucleotides, the CDR3 is TGCGCCAGCAGCTTGGATTGGGCGGGCAATGAGCAGTTCTTC.

CDR3 coding DNA: TGTGCCAGCAGTTTAACTGGGGGGACTGAAGCTTTCTTT. Translation gives CASSLTGGTEAFF. The chain uses TRBV27 and TRBJ1-1, with D maybe TRBD1 (5 bases). The germline V gene encodes CDR1 MNHEY and CDR2 SMNVEV (reference sequence). The CDR3 has 13 amino acids. Trimming removed 2 bases from V and 5 bases from J, with 9 bases in between.

This clone was counted between two and nine times. This chain uses TRBV11-2 with TRBJ2-4; D perhaps matches TRBD1 (5 bases). Deletions cut 0 bases from V and 2 bases from J, with 11 bases between. The CDR3 spans 16 residues. Germline CDR1 SGHAT, CDR2 FQNNGV. The CDR3, as DNA: TGTGCCAGCAGCTTAGAGGGGCGTTCTACCAAAAACATTCAGTACTTC. Amino acids: CASSLEGRSTKNIQYF.

This chain uses TRBV9 with TRBJ1-5; 8 bases align to TRBD1. The germline V gene has CDR1 SGDLS and CDR2 YYNGEE. This CDR3 has 14 amino acids. The ends lost 4 bases at V and 6 bases at J; junction bases unmatched: 6. The CDR3: CASSQGAQGQPQHF. The CDR3 region has the DNA TGTGCCAGCAGCCAGGGGGCGCAGGGTCAGCCCCAGCATTTT.

The J gene is TRBJ2-7, the V gene TRBV5-1; D is ambiguous. Germline CDR1 reads SGHRS; CDR2 reads YFSETQ. CDR3 size: 12 residues. V lost 3 bases to trimming and J lost 6 bases, with 10 bases between them. The CDR3 sequence: CASSWNRAEQYF. The CDR3 nucleotides read TGCGCCAGCAGCTGGAACAGAGCCGAGCAGTACTTC.

The chain carries TRBV12-3 or TRBV12-4 and TRBJ1-2; TRBD1 matches at 9 bases. Trimming at V came to 4 bases and at J to 4 bases, leaving 1 base not matched to a gene. The CDR3 is made up of 13 amino acids. CDR3 in DNA: TGTGCCAGCAGTTCGGGACAGGGCTATGGCTACACCTTC. This translates into CASSSGQGYGYTF.

CDR3 amino acids: CSASLRDVRETQYF. As DNA, the CDR3 is TGCAGTGCTAGTCTCCGGGACGTTAGGGAGACCCAGTACTTC. The chain carries TRBV20-1 and TRBJ2-5; D may correspond to TRBD1 or TRBD2 (5 bases each). The V end lost 3 bases, the J end lost 5 bases, and 16 bases lay between the germline ends. This CDR3 has 14 amino acids. Germline CDR1 and CDR2: DFQATT and SNEGSKA (reference sequence).

This chain links TRBV7-3 with TRBJ2-3; D is unresolved. The CDR3 extends over 13 amino acids. V was shortened by 5 bases and J by 8 bases, with 14 bases between the two germline ends. Per germline, CDR1 SGHTA and CDR2 FQGTGA. The CDR3 DNA follows: TGTGCCAGCAGCCCAGTACGGGCCTCTACGCAGTATTTT. Protein: CASSPVRASTQYF.

This rearrangement joins TRBV21-1 to TRBJ1-3; TRBD1 is the table's D call, not checked against the DNA. TRBV21-1 is a pseudogene segment. There are 14 residues in the CDR3. CDR3 coding DNA: TGTGCCAGGGCCGACAGGGGGCATGGAAACACCATATATTTT. This codes for CARADRGHGNTIYF.

The chain combines TRBV24-1 with TRBJ2-7; D may be TRBD1 (5 bases). The CDR3 extends over 16 amino acids. Trimming stripped 6 bases from V and 2 bases from J, with 19 bases between. Germline V gives CDR1 KGHDR, CDR2 SFDVKD. In DNA form, the CDR3 reads TGTGCCACCAGTCCATCCGACCCGAAGGGGCCCTACGAGCAGTACTTC. Protein product: CATSPSDPKGPYEQYF.

The chain employs TRBV9 and TRBJ2-3; no definite D call. Germline assignment: CDR1 SGDLS and CDR2 YYNGEE. The CDR3 is 13 amino acids. The V and J ends lost 3 bases and 6 bases respectively, with 11 bases between them. CDR3 DNA: TGTGCCAGCAGCGCCCTCCCGCTGGATACGCAGTATTTT. Translation: CASSALPLDTQYF.

The chain couples TRBV4-2 to TRBJ2-6; 9 positions agree with TRBD2. Germline values: CDR1 LGHNA, CDR2 YNFKEQ. The CDR3 is 17 amino acids. Trimming removed 4 bases from V and 3 bases from J; junction bases left unmatched: 7. CDR3 loop: CASSRDSGRGGANVLTF. CDR3 nucleotides: TGTGCCAGCAGCCGAGATAGCGGGAGAGGTGGGGCCAACGTCCTGACTTTC.